The T cell receptor beta chain under discussion was sequenced for a study of low-dose radiotherapy and immunotherapy resistance in tumors. Study overall: Study patients were administered oral aspirin at 300 mg daily for four cycles from cycle 1 day 1.

Sample time point: before trial treatment. In the RACIN dose-escalation trial, donors got nivolumab plus ipilimumab with aspirin, cyclophosphamide and radiotherapy. Trimming cost V 3 bases and J 6 bases; bases outside gene matches: 12. The CDR3 contains 15 residues. CDR1 and CDR2 from the germline V gene are DFQATT and SNEGSKA (reference sequence). This clonotype was seen ten or more times. TRAV- and TRBV-specific primers, spanning alpha and beta chains, primed first-strand cDNA. For amplifying TCRs, the PCR ran for around 20 cycles with Phusion, which was used together with a constant-region primer and the adapter on the V primers. Using its own MiXCR run on the reads, TCRdb lists one record per CDR3 protein. The table records 75,000 to 95,000 distinct CDR3 sequences, 8% to 10% of them present only once.

The TCR originated in a male donor with prostate cancer. Sequenced here: PBMCs, sampled before treatment. This sequence joins TRBV20-1 and TRBJ2-7; TRBD2 aligns across 9 bases. In DNA, the CDR3 is TGCAGTGCTAGTTTCGGCGGGAGGGCCGTTTTCGAGCAGTACTTC. It specifies CSASFGGRAVFEQYF.